Listed below are T cell receptor beta chains from one sample, sequenced in a study of post-analysis software for immune sequencing data. A single record per CDR3 protein comes from TCRdb applying MiXCR to the PCR reads. The repertoire includes hundreds of thousands of distinct CDR3 sequences, approximately 60% of them detected once, and 10% to 12% sits in the top ten. Sequenced: blood. These receptors came from a girl aged 2-10 years with multiple sclerosis. The CDR3 runs from the conserved cysteine through the conserved F or W. A D gene is named only where the DNA matches it firmly. Clone size is given for some rows only: seen once, a few or many times, or a class if the clone is expanded.

TRBV21-1	NA	NA	TRBJ2-4	TGTGCCAGCAGCCCATGGGACACTGCGATAGGGGACATTCAGTACTTC	CASSPWDTAIGDIQYF
TRBV29-1	TRBD1	few	TRBJ2-5	TGCAGCGTTCACCGGACAGGGCAAGAGACCCAGTACTTC	CSVHRTGQETQYF
TRBV12-3/TRBV12-4	TRBD2	few	TRBJ2-3	TGTGCCAGCACCAAGGGACTAGGCGGGCCTAGCACAGATACGCAGTATTTT	CASTKGLGGPSTDTQYF
TRBV7-8	NA	NA	TRBJ2-7	TGTGCCAGCAGCTTAAAGGGCCCACCTTCCTACGAGCAGTACTTC	CASSLKGPPSYEQYF
TRBV5-1	TRBD2	NA	TRBJ2-5	TGCGCCAGCAGCTTGGCCCCGGGACTAGCCTACCAAGAGACCCAGTACTTC	CASSLAPGLAYQETQYF
TRBV21-1	NA	once	TRBJ2-5	TGTGCCAGCAGCGCCTGTGGGGAAAGGCAAGAGACCCAGTACTTC	CASSACGERQETQYF
TRBV15	NA	NA	TRBJ2-7	TGTGCCACCAGCAGAGCCCCATACGAGCAGTACTTC	CATSRAPYEQYF
TRBV29-1	TRBD2	once	TRBJ2-5	TGCAGCGTTGAAGGTGGGACTAGCGGGTTCCCTGGGGAGCAGTACTTC	CSVEGGTSGFPGEQYF
TRBV3-1	NA	few	TRBJ1-2	TGTGCCAGCAGCCAGAGGGGATCTGGCTACACCTTC	CASSQRGSGYTF
TRBV20-1	TRBD2	few	TRBJ2-7	TGCAGTGCTAGGGGGACTAGCCAGATATGGCAGTACTTC	CSARGTSQIWQYF
TRBV29-1	NA	once	TRBJ2-3	TGCAGCGCGGGGCCCGCAGATACGCAGTATTTT	CSAGPADTQYF
TRBV5-1	TRBD2	NA	TRBJ2-5	TGCGCCAGCAGCAAAGGACTAGCGGGGGAACAAGAGACCCAGTACTTC	CASSKGLAGEQETQYF
TRBV20-1	NA	few	TRBJ2-3	TGCAGTGCTAGCGGCGGAGACGGCACAGATACGCAGTATTTT	CSASGGDGTDTQYF
TRBV30	NA	NA	TRBJ1-6	TGTGCCTGGGCCAGACAGATCTCCTATAATTCACCCCTCCACTTT	CAWARQISYNSPLHF
TRBV10-3	NA	NA	TRBJ1-1	TGTGCCATCAGTGACCAGGGGAACACTGAAGCTTTCTTT	CAISDQGNTEAFF
TRBV10-3	NA	few	TRBJ2-3	TGTGCCACCCAACAAGAAACTCAGGACCCCGATACGCAGTATTTT	CATQQETQDPDTQYF
TRBV5-6	TRBD2	NA	TRBJ2-1	TGTGCCAGCAGCAAACTAGCGGGGGTCAACAATGAGCAGTTCTTC	CASSKLAGVNNEQFF
TRBV3-1	NA	NA	TRBJ2-1	TGTGCCAGCAGCCATTCCACCGGGAGCCCTGACTTCAATGAGCAGTTCTTC	CASSHSTGSPDFNEQFF
TRBV5-1	NA	few	TRBJ2-7	TGCGCCAGCAGCTTGTTACCTGGGCCTCAGGCGGAGCAGTACTTC	CASSLLPGPQAEQYF
TRBV20-1	NA	NA	TRBJ2-3	TGCAGTGCCAAGGACAGCGCTAGCACAGATACGCAGTATTTT	CSAKDSASTDTQYF
TRBV29-1	TRBD1	medium-sized	TRBJ1-2	TGCAGCGTTGAGCCGGCAGGGGGATGGCGGGATGGCTACACCTTC	CSVEPAGGWRDGYTF
TRBV4-2	TRBD1	NA	TRBJ2-7	TGTGCCAGCAGTCCCGGGACAGTCAGTTCCTACGAGCAGTACTTC	CASSPGTVSSYEQYF
TRBV27	NA	NA	TRBJ2-5	TGTGCCAGCAGTTCCCCCGGTCTTGCCCAAGAGACCCAGTACTTC	CASSSPGLAQETQYF
TRBV20-1	NA	NA	TRBJ1-2	TGCAGTGCTAGTCCGGGGGGCTATGGCTACACCTTC	CSASPGGYGYTF
TRBV29-1	NA	few	TRBJ2-7	TGCAGCGTCGTCGGGGGCCTTTACTACGAGCAGTACTTC	CSVVGGLYYEQYF
TRBV12-3/TRBV12-4	TRBD2	few	TRBJ2-1	TGTGCCAGCAGGCTGACCCCGGGACTAGAATTTGAGCAGTTCTTC	CASRLTPGLEFEQFF
TRBV5-1	NA	NA	TRBJ2-5	TGCGCCAGCAGCTCGGGGGGCAGGGGAGGAGAGACCCAGTACTTC	CASSSGGRGGETQYF
TRBV25-1	NA	NA	TRBJ1-1	TGTGCCAGCAGTGTGGGGTGGAGGACTGAAGCTTTCTTT	CASSVGWRTEAFF
TRBV6-4	NA	few	TRBJ2-1	TGTGCCAGAGGAAATGAGCAGTTCTTC	CARGNEQFF
TRBV29-1	NA	NA	TRBJ2-2	TGCAGCGTTTTCGGAGACACCGGGGAGCGGTTTTTT	CSVFGDTGERFF
TRBV11-2	NA	NA	TRBJ2-1	TGTGCCAGCAGCCGTCCCTGGAGACTGAAGGGTCACAATGAGCAGTTCTTC	CASSRPWRLKGHNEQFF
TRBV9	TRBD2	NA	TRBJ2-1	TGTGCCAGCAGCGGCATACTAGCGGGAGGGCTCAATGAGCAGTTCTTC	CASSGILAGGLNEQFF
TRBV5-6	NA	few	TRBJ2-6	TGTGCCGGCAGCTCCGTAGACGTCCTGACTTTC	CAGSSVDVLTF
TRBV15	NA	NA	TRBJ2-3	TGTGCCACCAGCAGAGATAAGAATACGCAGTATTTT	CATSRDKNTQYF
TRBV4-2	TRBD2	NA	TRBJ2-7	TGTGCCAGCAGCCAACAGCCTAGCGGGAGGTACGAGCAGTACTTC	CASSQQPSGRYEQYF
TRBV6-6	NA	NA	TRBJ1-1	TGTGCCAGCAGTTCCGGCGGCACAGGATTCACTGAAGCTTTCTTT	CASSSGGTGFTEAFF
TRBV5-1	TRBD2	NA	TRBJ2-1	TGCGCCAGCAGCTCTCGACTAGCCGGAGGAGGGCATGAGCAGTTCTTC	CASSSRLAGGGHEQFF
TRBV6-6	TRBD1	NA	TRBJ2-1	TGTGGCAGCAGTTACTCCAGGACAGGGGGCTACAATGAGCAGTTCTTC	CGSSYSRTGGYNEQFF
TRBV20-1	TRBD2	NA	TRBJ2-3	TGCAGTGCTAGGCAACGCCCGGGACTAGCATCAGATACGCAGTATTTT	CSARQRPGLASDTQYF
TRBV4-3	TRBD1	NA	TRBJ2-2	TGCGCCAGCAGCCAAGATTGGGTCGGTTGGGACAGGGGGCGCTACACGAACACCGGGGAGCTGTTTTTT	CASSQDWVGWDRGRYTNTGELFF
TRBV29-1	TRBD2	NA	TRBJ2-7	TGCAGCGTTGCCTTGGCAGGGGCGGGAGGCGAGCAGTACTTC	CSVALAGAGGEQYF
TRBV4-3	NA	NA	TRBJ1-6	TGCGCCAGCAGCCAAGAGTGCGGATCACCCCTCCACTTT	CASSQECGSPLHF